This T cell receptor (beta chain) was sequenced in a study of T cells in localized non-small cell lung cancer. V shed 3 bases, J shed 1 base, and the junction held 4 bases outside the gene matches. This CDR3 contains 15 residues. Germline-derived CDR1 and CDR2 are LNHDA and SQIVND (reference sequence). Assay: immunoSEQ multiplex PCR; the TCRdb copy retains only in-frame clones and omits some. The sample lists 15,000 to 25,000 clones; about 90% were seen once. The sequence was obtained from a male donor at least 60 years old with stage I squamous cell lung carcinoma. The J gene is TRBJ1-1, the V gene TRBV19, with 8 bases aligning to TRBD1. The material was peripheral blood, obtained before any cancer treatment. The CDR3: CASSIWDRPNTEAFF. DNA for the CDR3: TGTGCCAGTAGTATTTGGGACAGGCCGAACACTGAAGCTTTCTTT. The variable domain in full, completed from reference TRBV19 and TRBJ1-1, reads DGGITQSPKYLFRKEGQNVTLSCEQNLNHDAMYWYRQDPGQGLRLIYYSQIVNDFQKGDIAEGYSVSREKKESFPLTVTSAQKNPTAFYLCASSIWDRPNTEAFFGQGTRLTVV.